The clone carrying this T cell receptor (beta chain) was picked up many times. The data stem from a study of T cell repertoires in cytomegalovirus infection. A single record per CDR3 protein comes from TCRdb applying MiXCR to the reads. The sample has roughly 630,000 distinct CDR3 sequences, less than 25% seen once; the top ten hold 8%. Trimming removed 5 bases at V and 5 bases at J, with 12 bases between. Germline CDR1 and CDR2: SGHVS and FNYEAQ. This CDR3 has 13 amino acids. This TCR derives from a human donor in good health (CMV status not recorded). Some clones in this sample may be carry-over from other donors' samples. V and J are TRBV7-6 and TRBJ2-5; no clear D gene. Sequenced material: CD8+ T cells from PBMCs. CDR3 nucleotides: TGTGCCAGCAGCCCCGTCCTCCAGGAGACCCAGTACTTC. Translating gives CASSPVLQETQYF.